This T cell receptor beta chain is from a study of quantifying T cell responses using KT2 cells. Across the study: RNA was reverse transcribed with TCR alpha and beta constant-region primers.

A single-stranded UMI oligo with SP2 sequence was ligated to cDNA 3' ends. An equimolar mix of RC1.1 and RC1.2 primed the beta chain across TRBC1 and TRBC2. One entry per CDR3 protein, called by TCRdb with MiXCR from the UMI-ligation and nested PCR reads. The sample contains roughly 50,000 distinct CDR3 sequences, roughly an eighth of which appear only once. There are many counts of this clonotype. The TCR sequence derives from a human donor. Sequencing was carried out using PBMCs spiked with cells of the T cell clone KT2.

The CDR3 is CATSRDGGTKDTQYF. The CDR3 coding sequence is TGTGCCACCAGCAGAGATGGCGGGACGAAGGATACGCAGTATTTT. This chain joins TRBV15 and TRBJ2-3; D perhaps matches TRBD2 (6 bases). The CDR3 runs 15 residues. The V end lost 0 bases, the J end lost 6 bases, and 13 bases lay between the germline ends. Germline-derived CDR1 and CDR2 are LNHNV and YYDKDF (reference sequence).